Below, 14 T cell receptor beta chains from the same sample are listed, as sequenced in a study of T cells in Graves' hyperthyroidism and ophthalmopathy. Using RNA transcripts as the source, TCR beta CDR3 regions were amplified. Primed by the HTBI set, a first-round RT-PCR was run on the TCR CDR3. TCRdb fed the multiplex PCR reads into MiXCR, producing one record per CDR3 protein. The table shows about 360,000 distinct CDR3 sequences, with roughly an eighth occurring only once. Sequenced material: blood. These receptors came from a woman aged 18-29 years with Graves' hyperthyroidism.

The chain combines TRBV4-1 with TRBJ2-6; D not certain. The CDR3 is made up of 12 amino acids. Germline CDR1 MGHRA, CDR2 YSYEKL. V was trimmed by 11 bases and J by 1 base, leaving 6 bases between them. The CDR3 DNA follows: TGCGCCGGATATTCTGGGGCCAACGTCCTGACTTTC. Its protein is CAGYSGANVLTF.

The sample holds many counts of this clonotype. The CDR3 here is CASTLGGLDTQYF. CDR3 coding DNA: TGTGCCAGTACGTTAGGTGGTTTAGATACGCAGTATTTT. The V call is TRBV19, the J call TRBJ2-3; D is ambiguous. Germline V gene data show CDR1 as LNHDA and CDR2 as SQIVND (reference sequence). CDR3 size: 13 residues. The V gene lost 7 bases and the J gene lost 5 bases, with 13 bases spanning the gap.

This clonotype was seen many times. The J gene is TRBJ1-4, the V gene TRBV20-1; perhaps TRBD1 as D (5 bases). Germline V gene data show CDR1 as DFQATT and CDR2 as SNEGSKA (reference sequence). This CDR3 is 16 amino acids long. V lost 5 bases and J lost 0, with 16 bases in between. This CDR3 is CSAHHETEATNEKLFF. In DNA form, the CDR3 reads TGCAGTGCTCACCATGAGACAGAAGCAACTAATGAAAAACTGTTTTTT.

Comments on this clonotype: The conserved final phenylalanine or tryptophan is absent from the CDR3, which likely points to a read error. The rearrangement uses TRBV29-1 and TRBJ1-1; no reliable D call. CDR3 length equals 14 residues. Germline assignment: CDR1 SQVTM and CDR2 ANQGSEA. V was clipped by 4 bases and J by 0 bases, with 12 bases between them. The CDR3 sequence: CSVVSSVLNTEAFL. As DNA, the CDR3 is TGCAGCGTTGTGAGTTCCGTTTTGAACACTGAAGCTTTCCTT.

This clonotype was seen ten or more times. CDR3: CASRPLHAEAFF. The CDR3 nucleotides read TGTGCCAGCAGGCCGCTTCACGCCGAAGCTTTCTTT. The rearrangement links TRBV28 to TRBJ1-1; D not resolved. The CDR3 extends over 12 amino acids. CDR1 is MDHEN, CDR2 SYDVKM, per germline. V was cut by 6 bases and J by 8 bases, with 13 bases left in between.

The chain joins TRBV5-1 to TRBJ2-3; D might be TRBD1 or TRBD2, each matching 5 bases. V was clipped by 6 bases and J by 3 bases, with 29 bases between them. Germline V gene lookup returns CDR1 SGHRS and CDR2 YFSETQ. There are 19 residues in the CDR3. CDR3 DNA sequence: TGCGCCAGCACGCTCGGGGTGGGGTCCGGGACCCAGAGGACAGATACGCAGTATTTT. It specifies CASTLGVGSGTQRTDTQYF.

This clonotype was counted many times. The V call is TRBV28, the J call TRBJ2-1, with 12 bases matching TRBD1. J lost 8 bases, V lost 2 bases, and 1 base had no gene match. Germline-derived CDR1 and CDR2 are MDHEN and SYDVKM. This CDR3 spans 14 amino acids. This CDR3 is CASSLGTGGDEQFF. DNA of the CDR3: TGTGCCAGCAGTTTAGGGACAGGGGGCGATGAGCAGTTCTTC.

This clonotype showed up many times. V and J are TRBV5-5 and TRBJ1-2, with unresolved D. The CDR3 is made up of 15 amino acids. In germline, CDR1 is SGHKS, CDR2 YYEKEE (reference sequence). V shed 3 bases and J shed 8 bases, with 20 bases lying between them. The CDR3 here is CASSSTRTYRLGYTF. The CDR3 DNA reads TGTGCCAGCAGCTCGACCAGGACGTACAGACTCGGCTACACCTTC.

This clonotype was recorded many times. CDR3 coding DNA: TGTGCCAGCAGAAGGCGGTCGACCTACGAGCAGTACTTC. It yields the protein CASRRRSTYEQYF. V is TRBV2 and J is TRBJ2-7; no clear D. V lost 6 bases, J lost 2 bases, and 11 bases lay in between. This CDR3 is built from 13 residues. Germline assignment: CDR1 SNHLY and CDR2 FYNNEI.

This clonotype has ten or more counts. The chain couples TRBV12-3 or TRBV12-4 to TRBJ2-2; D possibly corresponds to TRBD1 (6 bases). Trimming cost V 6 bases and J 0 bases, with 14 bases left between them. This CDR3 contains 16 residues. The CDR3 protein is CASRNLGGPNTGELFF. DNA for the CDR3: TGTGCCAGCAGAAATCTAGGGGGACCGAACACCGGGGAGCTGTTTTTT.

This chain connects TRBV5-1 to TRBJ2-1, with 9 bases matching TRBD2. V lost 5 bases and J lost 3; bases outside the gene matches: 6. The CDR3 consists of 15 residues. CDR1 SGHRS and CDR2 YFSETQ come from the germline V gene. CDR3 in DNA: TGCGCCAGCAGGCCCGGTAGCGGGGGCTACAATGAGCAGTTCTTC. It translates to CASRPGSGGYNEQFF.

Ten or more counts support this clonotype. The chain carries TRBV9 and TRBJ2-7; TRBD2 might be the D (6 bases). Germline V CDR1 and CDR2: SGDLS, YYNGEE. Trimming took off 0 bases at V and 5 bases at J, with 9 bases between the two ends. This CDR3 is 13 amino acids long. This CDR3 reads CASSVGGGHEQYF. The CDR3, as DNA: TGTGCCAGCAGCGTAGGTGGAGGGCACGAGCAGTACTTC.

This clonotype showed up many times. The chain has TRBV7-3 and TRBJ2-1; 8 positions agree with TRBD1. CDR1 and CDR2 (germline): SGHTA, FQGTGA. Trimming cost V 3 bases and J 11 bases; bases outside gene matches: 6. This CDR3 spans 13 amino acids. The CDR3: CASSLQGAVKQFF. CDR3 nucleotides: TGTGCCAGCAGCTTGCAGGGGGCGGTCAAGCAGTTCTTC.

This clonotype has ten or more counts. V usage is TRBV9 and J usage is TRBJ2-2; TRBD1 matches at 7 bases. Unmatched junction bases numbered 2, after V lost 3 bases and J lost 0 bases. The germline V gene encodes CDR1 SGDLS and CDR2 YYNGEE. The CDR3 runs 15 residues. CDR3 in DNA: TGTGCCAGCAGCGCACAGGGGCCGAACACCGGGGAGCTGTTTTTT. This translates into CASSAQGPNTGELFF.